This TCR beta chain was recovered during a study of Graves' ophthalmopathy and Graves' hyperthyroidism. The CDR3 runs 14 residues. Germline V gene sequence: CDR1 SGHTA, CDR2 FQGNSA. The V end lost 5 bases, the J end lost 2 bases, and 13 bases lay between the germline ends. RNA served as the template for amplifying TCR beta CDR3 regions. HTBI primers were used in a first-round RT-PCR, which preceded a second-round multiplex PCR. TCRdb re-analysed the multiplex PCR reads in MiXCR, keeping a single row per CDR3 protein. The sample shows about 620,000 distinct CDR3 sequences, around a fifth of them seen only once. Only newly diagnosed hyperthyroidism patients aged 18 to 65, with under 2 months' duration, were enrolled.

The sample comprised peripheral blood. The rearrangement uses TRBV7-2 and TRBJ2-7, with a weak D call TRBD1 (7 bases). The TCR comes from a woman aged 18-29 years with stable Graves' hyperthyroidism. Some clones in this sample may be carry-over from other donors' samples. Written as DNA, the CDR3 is TGTGCCAGCAGCAGACGCGGGACAGCCTACGAGCAGTACTTC. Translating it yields CASSRRGTAYEQYF.